This T cell receptor beta chain was documented in a study of OX40 agonist ivuxolimab in advanced cancers. Overall study context: Averaging approximately 60 years in age, with a range of roughly 23 to 80, the cohort was 65% to 85% male. Partial responses were achieved by three patients, of whom one had hepatocellular carcinoma and two had cutaneous melanoma.

Repertoires were generated with immunoSEQ multiplex PCR, while TCRdb's copy carries only in-frame clones and drops some. The sample holds nearly 110,000 clones, 91% seen once. A remark on this clone: Its antigen remains unknown.

Germline lookup yields CDR1 SGHDT and CDR2 YYEEEE. The length of the CDR3 is 13 residues. Trimming shortened V by 1 base and J by 7 bases, and 8 bases separated the two germline ends. Overall study results and limits: Within 6 weeks, CD4+ and CD8+ blood T cells expanded clonally at 0.1 to 3.0 mg/kg.

Autoimmune disease history or systemic immunosuppression excluded patients. The sample consisted of CD4+ or CD8+ T cells sorted from blood, taken in a trial of the OX40 agonist ivuxolimab. This sequence was found in an adult with an advanced solid tumor such as melanoma, head and neck, liver or kidney cancer. The chain joins TRBV5-6 to TRBJ2-2; D uncertain. CDR3 coding DNA: TGTGCCAGCAGCTTGAGTCAGGTCGGGGAGCTGTTTTTT. Amino acids: CASSLSQVGELFF.